This T cell receptor beta chain came from a study of T cell repertoires in cytomegalovirus infection (dated by TCRdb to about 2019). Study-level background: Recently identified HLA-C-restricted CMV epitopes, whose presentation resists viral immunomodulation, were targeted by peptide stimulations together with well-studied HLA-B-restricted epitopes. Because public TCR beta signatures pointed to carriage of CMV infection together with the matching HLA type, the HLA type of each donor mattered for the analysis.

Trimming costs V 2 bases and J 4 bases, and their ends lie 11 bases apart. CDR1 and CDR2 were assigned from the germline V gene as SGHNT and YENEEA. Counted from cysteine to phenylalanine, this CDR3 has 14 amino acids. Only the CDR3 region is kept as DNA, spanning 42 bases read in frame from base 1. The study at large found these results: In both this cohort and an independent 352-donor cohort, the cumulative frequency of public TCR beta family members distinguished carriers of CMV infection plus the relevant HLA type. The ex vivo response was dominated by HLA-C-restricted CMV-specific TCR beta clonotypes, which also provided the single most frequent clonotype in two of eight donors.

Sequencing used an Illumina HiSeq 1500. TCRdb redid the processing of the public reads, applying fastp at Q25 and MiXCR, and retained in-frame beta chains. CDR3 protein duplicates are merged, each entry listing the most common genes and DNA. The sample includes 900,000 to 950,000 distinct CDR3 sequences, with 30% to 40% observed a single time. Over 10% of the sample comes from the top ten. A few counts support this clonotype. The antigen it binds to is not known. Per-nucleotide qualities are absent, and no much larger clonotype sits a single base away. This specimen's treatment or condition label, interpreted: in vitro stimulation with specific CMV peptide epitopes to enrich CMV-specific T cells.

The chain is encoded by TRBV11-3 joined to TRBJ2-5; the D segment might be TRBD1 or TRBD2, since each matches 6 bases. The sequence was collected from a human donor in good health (CMV status not recorded). Some clones in this sample may be carry-over from other donors' samples. The specimen was cultured CD8+ T cells from PBMCs, collected from culture after CMV antigen stimulation. The CDR3 reads CASSLYGGSETQYF. The DNA reads as follows: TGTGCCAGCAGCTTATACGGGGGCTCAGAGACCCAGTACTTC.